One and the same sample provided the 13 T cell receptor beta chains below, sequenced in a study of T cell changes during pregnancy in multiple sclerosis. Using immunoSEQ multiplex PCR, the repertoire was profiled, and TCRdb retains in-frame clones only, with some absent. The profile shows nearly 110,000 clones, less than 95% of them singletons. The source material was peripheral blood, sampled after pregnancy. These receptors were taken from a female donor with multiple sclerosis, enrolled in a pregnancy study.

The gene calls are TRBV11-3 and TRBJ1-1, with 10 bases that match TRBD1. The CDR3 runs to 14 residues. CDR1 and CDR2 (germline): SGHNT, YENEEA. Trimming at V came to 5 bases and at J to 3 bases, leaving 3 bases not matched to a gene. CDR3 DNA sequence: TGTGCCAGCAGCCAAGGACAGGGGGACACTGAAGCTTTCTTT. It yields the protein CASSQGQGDTEAFF.

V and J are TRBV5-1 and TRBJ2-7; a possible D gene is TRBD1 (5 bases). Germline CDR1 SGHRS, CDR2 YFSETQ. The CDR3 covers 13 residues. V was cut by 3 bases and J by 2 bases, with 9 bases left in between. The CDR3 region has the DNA TGCGCCAGCAGCTCGACAGCCCCCTACGAGCAGTACTTC. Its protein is CASSSTAPYEQYF.

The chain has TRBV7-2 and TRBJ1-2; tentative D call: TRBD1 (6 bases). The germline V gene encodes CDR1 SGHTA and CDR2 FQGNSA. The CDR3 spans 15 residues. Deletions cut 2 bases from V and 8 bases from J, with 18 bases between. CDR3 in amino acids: CASSLSGGGGDGYTF. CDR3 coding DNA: TGTGCCAGCAGCTTATCGGGGGGCGGTGGAGACGGCTACACCTTC.

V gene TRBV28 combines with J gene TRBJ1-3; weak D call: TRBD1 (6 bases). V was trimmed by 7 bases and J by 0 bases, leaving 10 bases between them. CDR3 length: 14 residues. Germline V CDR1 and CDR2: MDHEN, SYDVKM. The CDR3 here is CASTDRSSGNTIYF. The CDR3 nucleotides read TGTGCCAGCACGGACAGAAGCTCTGGAAACACCATATATTTT. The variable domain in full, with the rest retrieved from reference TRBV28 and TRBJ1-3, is DVKVTQSSRYLVKRTGEKVFLECVQDMDHENMFWYRQDPGLGLRLIYFSYDVKMKEKGDIPEGYSVSREKKERFSLILESASTNQTSMYLCASTDRSSGNTIYFGEGSWLTVV.

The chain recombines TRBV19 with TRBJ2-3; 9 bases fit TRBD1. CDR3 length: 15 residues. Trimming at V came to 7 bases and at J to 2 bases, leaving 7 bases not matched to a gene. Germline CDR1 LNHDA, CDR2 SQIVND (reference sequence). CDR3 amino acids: CASTRGQGNTDTQYF. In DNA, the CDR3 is TGTGCCAGTACTCGAGGACAGGGGAACACAGATACGCAGTATTTT.

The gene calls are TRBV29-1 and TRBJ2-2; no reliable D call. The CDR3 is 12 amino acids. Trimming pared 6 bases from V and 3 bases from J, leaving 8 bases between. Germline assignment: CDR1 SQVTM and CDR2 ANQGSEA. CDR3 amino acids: CSVEDDTGELFF. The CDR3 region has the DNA TGCAGCGTCGAGGATGACACCGGGGAGCTGTTTTTT.

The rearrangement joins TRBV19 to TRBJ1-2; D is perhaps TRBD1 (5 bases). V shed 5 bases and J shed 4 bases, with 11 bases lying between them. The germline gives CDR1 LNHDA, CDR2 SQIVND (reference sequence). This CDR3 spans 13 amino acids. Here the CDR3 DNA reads TGTGCCAGTAGTGGGAGGGGCGTCTATGGCTACACCTTC. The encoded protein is CASSGRGVYGYTF.

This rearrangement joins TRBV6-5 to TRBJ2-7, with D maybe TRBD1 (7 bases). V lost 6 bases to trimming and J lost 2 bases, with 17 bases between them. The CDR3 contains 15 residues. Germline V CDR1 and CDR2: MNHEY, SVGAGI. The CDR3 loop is CASSPQGGPTYEQYF. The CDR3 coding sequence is TGTGCCAGCAGCCCGCAGGGGGGTCCCACCTACGAGCAGTACTTC.

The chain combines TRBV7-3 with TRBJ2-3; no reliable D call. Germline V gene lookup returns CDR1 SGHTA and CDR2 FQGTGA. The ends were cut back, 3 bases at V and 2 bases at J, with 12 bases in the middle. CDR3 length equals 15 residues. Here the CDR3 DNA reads TGTGCCAGCAGCTTCTCCGCCAGTCCCACAGATACGCAGTATTTT. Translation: CASSFSASPTDTQYF.

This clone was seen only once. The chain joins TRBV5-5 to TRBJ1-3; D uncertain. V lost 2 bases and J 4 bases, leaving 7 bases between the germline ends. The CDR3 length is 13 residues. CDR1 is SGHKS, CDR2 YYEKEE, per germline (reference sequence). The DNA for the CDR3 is TGTGCCAGCAGCTTAGTACAGGGAAACACCATATATTTT. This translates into CASSLVQGNTIYF.

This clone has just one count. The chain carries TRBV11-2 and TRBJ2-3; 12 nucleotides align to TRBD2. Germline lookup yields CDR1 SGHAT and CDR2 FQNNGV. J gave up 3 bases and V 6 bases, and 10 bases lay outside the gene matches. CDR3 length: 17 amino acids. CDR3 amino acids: CASRPSLAGGLTDTQYF. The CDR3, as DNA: TGTGCCAGCAGACCCTCCCTAGCGGGGGGGCTAACAGATACGCAGTATTTT.

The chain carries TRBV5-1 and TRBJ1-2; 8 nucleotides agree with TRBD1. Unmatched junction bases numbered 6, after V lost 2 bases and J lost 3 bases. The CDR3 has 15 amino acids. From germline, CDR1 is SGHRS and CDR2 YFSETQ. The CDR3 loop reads CASSFTGGDDYGYTF. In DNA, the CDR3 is TGCGCCAGCAGCTTTACAGGGGGAGATGACTATGGCTACACCTTC.

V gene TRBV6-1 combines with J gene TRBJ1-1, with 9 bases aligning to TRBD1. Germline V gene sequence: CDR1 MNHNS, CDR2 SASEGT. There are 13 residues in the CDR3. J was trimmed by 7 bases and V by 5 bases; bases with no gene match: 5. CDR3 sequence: CASSRDRDGEAFF. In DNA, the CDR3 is TGTGCCAGCAGTAGGGACAGGGATGGTGAAGCTTTCTTT.